This T cell receptor (beta chain) was observed in a study of radiation and T cells in renal cell carcinoma. Of note for this clone: Its cognate antigen is unknown.

As for treatment: 15 Gy SBRT to primary tumor, nephrectomy 4 weeks later. The patient's renal cell carcinoma had clear cell pathology. The method was immunoSEQ multiplex PCR; TCRdb's version includes in-frame clones alone and lacks a portion of them. This table holds several thousand clones, about 60% found once. Study findings and constraints: Sampling covered only about 0.96 g of each tumor.

Germline lookup yields CDR1 SGHTA and CDR2 FQGNSA. The CDR3 totals 17 residues. The V end was cut by 5 bases, the J end by 4 bases, with 24 bases between. J is TRBJ2-7 and V is TRBV7-2; D tentatively fits TRBD1 or TRBD2 (5 bases each). This material consisted of tumor tissue, taken from a patient whose treatment included radiotherapy and nephrectomy. This sequence was found in a man in his fifties or sixties with renal cell carcinoma. As DNA, the CDR3 is TGTGCCAGCAGCCCGAACCTAGGGACCTTAGACCCATACGAGCAGTACTTC. It specifies CASSPNLGTLDPYEQYF.